Below are 8 T cell receptor beta chains sequenced from a single sample in a study of immune heterogeneity within non-small cell lung tumors (dated by TCRdb to 2017 to 2018). Genomic DNA extracted from bulk tumor tissue served as TCR template, with around 590 ng gDNA amplified per sample. Multiple biopsies per primary tumor were taken during surgery, spaced as far apart as possible within the tumor mass. The study cohort was described as untreated, and patients were newly diagnosed NSCLC cases undergoing curative surgery. The sequencer listed for this sample is HiSeq X Ten. The TCR beta CDR3 region was amplified with a multiplex PCR system whose first round of approximately 11 cycles used 32 V-gene forward primers and 13 J-gene reverse primers. TCRdb handled the public reads itself, with Q25 trimming in fastp and clone calling in MiXCR, and kept productive beta chains. Each entry is one CDR3 protein sequence, shown with its most common DNA and genes. The sample table holds about 4,700 distinct CDR3 sequences, of which 20% to 25% were seen once. The ten largest clonotypes hold about 10% of the sample.

What was sequenced was lung tumor tissue. All receptors derive from a man in his 60s with non-small cell lung cancer.

This clonotype came up once. The chain carries TRBV18 and TRBJ2-3; 8 nucleotides align to TRBD2. The CDR3 sequence is 16 residues long. CDR1 is KGHSH and CDR2 is LQKENI in the germline V gene. J was trimmed by 0 bases and V by 3 bases; bases with no gene match: 5. This CDR3 is CASSPRGGGSTDTQYF. CDR3 DNA sequence: TGTGCCAGCTCACCCAGGGGCGGGGGGAGCACAGATACGCAGTATTTT.

V usage is TRBV29-1 and J usage is TRBJ2-1, with D unclear. The V gene lost 3 bases and the J gene lost 5 bases, with 11 bases spanning the gap. This CDR3 is built from 13 residues. CDR1 is SQVTM and CDR2 is ANQGSEA in the germline V gene. The CDR3 sequence: CSVEEVTNNEQFF. CDR3 in DNA: TGCAGCGTTGAGGAAGTTACCAACAATGAGCAGTTCTTC.

Comment on this clonotype: One end of the junction is discordant with germline, which a read error may explain. The gene calls are TRBV19 and TRBJ2-1; a possible D gene is TRBD2 (5 bases). The germline CDR1 and CDR2 sequences are LNHDA and SQIVND (reference sequence). The length of the CDR3 is 15 residues. The CDR3 DNA is TGTGCCAGTAGCCCCCTCCGGGATAAGGGTAATGAGCATTTCTTC. Its protein is CASSPLRDKGNEHFF.

This clonotype was seen a few times. The V and J genes are TRBV9 and TRBJ2-1; 12 bases are shared with TRBD2. The V gene's germline CDR1 is SGDLS and CDR2 YYNGEE. With 5 bases clipped from V and 7 bases from J, the junction kept 1 base outside the gene matches. CDR3 length: 13 amino acids. The CDR3 coding sequence is TGTGCCAGCAGGACTAGCGGGAGAAATGAGCAGTTCTTC. It yields the protein CASRTSGRNEQFF.

Points on this clonotype: Just one base apart from a much larger clone, this may be a read error. The CDR3 loop reads CAWSERGYTYEQYF. Here the CDR3 DNA reads TGTGCCTGGAGTGAAAGGGGTTACACCTACGAGCAGTACTTC. V usage is TRBV30 and J usage is TRBJ2-7, with a tentative D call TRBD1 (5 bases). The V end was cut by 1 base, the J end by 2 bases, with 12 bases between. CDR1 and CDR2 from the germline V gene are GTSNPN and SVGIG (reference sequence). The CDR3 has 14 amino acids. The complete variable domain, with remaining parts taken from reference TRBV30 and TRBJ2-7, reads SQTIHQWPATLVQPVGSPLSLECTVEGTSNPNLYWYRQAAGRGLQLLFYSVGIGQISSEVPQNLSASRPQDRQFILSSKKLLLSDSGFYLCAWSERGYTYEQYFGPGTRLTVT.

This CDR3 reads CASSEPWTAGGPTYNEQFF. CDR3 bases: TGTGCCAGCAGTGAGCCCTGGACGGCGGGAGGACCCACCTACAATGAGCAGTTCTTC. The rearrangement joins TRBV2 to TRBJ2-1; 8 bases are a match to TRBD2. The CDR3 consists of 19 residues. V was clipped by 3 bases and J by 2 bases; unmatched bases: 15. CDR1 is SNHLY and CDR2 is FYNNEI in the germline V gene.

This clonotype was found a few times. This sequence joins TRBV20-1 and TRBJ2-3; D possibly matches TRBD1 or TRBD2 (6 bases each). The germline V gene has CDR1 DFQATT and CDR2 SNEGSKA (reference sequence). With 1 base removed from V and 2 bases from J, the gap between germline ends came to 10 bases. The CDR3 extends over 14 amino acids. The CDR3, as DNA: TGCAGTGCTAGAGTGGGGGGCCCCACAGATACGCAGTATTTT. Translating it yields CSARVGGPTDTQYF.

This sequence joins TRBV12-3 or TRBV12-4 and TRBJ2-7; D is ambiguous. Trimming took off 6 bases at V and 6 bases at J, with 12 bases between the two ends. The CDR3 is 12 residues long. CDR3: CASSPSLGEQYF. The CDR3 nucleotides read TGTGCCAGCAGCCCCAGTCTGGGCGAGCAGTACTTC.